This T cell receptor (beta chain) derives from a study of STAT3 mutations in large granular lymphocyte leukemia. As for the study in general: Immunosuppressive therapy was given to more than half of T-LGLL patients.

Clones were sequenced by immunoSEQ multiplex PCR, and TCRdb holds only the in-frame ones, with some missing. The sample includes about 40,000 clones, roughly 84% of them seen just once. The V and J ends lost 4 bases and 9 bases respectively, with 19 bases between them. The CDR3 consists of 15 residues. Looked up from germline, CDR1 is MDHEN and CDR2 is SYDVKM. Study-wide points: Samples missed the first appearance of the clone. Every T-LGLL patient had at least one immunodominant TCRbeta clonotype. In about 30% of the 18 patients, new TCR clonotypes emerged after therapy.

In regard to this clone: Its antigen is still unknown.

V usage is TRBV28 and J usage is TRBJ2-1, with TRBD1 as a possible D gene (5 bases). The sample taken for sequencing was PBMCs. The receptor's source is a human donor with T large granular lymphocyte leukemia. Some clones in this sample may be carry-over from other donors' samples. CDR3 sequence: CASSSYFDSTPEQFF. Here the CDR3 DNA reads TGTGCCAGCAGTTCATACTTCGACAGCACCCCTGAGCAGTTCTTC.